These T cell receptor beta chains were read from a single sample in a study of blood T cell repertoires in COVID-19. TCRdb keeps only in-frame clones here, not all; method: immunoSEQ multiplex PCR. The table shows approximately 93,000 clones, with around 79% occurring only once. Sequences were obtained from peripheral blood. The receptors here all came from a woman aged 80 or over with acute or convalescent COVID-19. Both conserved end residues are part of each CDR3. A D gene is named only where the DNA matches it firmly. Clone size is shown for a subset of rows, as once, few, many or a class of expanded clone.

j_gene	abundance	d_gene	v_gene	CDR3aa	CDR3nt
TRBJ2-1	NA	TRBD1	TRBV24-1	CATSNQGVDNEQFF	TGTGCCACCAGTAATCAGGGGGTGGACAATGAGCAGTTCTTC
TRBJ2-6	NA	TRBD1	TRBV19	CASSTGTVFSGANVLTF	TGTGCCAGTAGTACCGGGACAGTTTTCTCTGGGGCCAACGTCCTGACTTTC
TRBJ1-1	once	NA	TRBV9	CASSVDGNRAFF	TGTGCCAGCAGCGTAGACGGGAATAGGGCTTTCTTT
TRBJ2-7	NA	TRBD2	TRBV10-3	CAISESTVAGTHEQYF	TGTGCCATCAGTGAGTCGACGGTAGCGGGAACTCACGAGCAGTACTTC
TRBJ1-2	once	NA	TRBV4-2	CASSGLGGLKSGYTF	TGTGCCAGCAGCGGGTTAGGAGGGTTGAAGAGTGGCTACACCTTC
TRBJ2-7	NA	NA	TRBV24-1	CATSDLRLYEQYF	TGTGCCACCAGTGATTTGAGACTTTACGAGCAGTACTTC
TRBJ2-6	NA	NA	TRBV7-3	CASSLILHSGANVLTF	TGTGCCAGCAGCTTAATATTACACTCTGGGGCCAACGTCCTGACTTTC
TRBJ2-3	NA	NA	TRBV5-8	CASKGRGTDTQYF	TGTGCCAGCAAAGGGAGAGGTACAGATACGCAGTATTTT
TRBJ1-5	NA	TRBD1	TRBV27	CASSSADRVGNQPQHF	TGTGCCAGCAGTTCAGCGGACAGGGTGGGCAATCAGCCCCAGCATTTT
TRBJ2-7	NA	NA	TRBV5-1	CASSSRASYEQYF	TGCGCCAGCAGCTCCAGGGCGTCCTACGAGCAGTACTTC
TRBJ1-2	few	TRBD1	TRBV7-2	CASSPGQGNYGYTF	TGTGCCAGCAGCCCCGGACAGGGGAACTATGGCTACACCTTC
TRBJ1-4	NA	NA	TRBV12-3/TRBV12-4	CASSFRGIEKLFF	TGTGCCAGCAGTTTTAGGGGGATAGAAAAACTGTTTTTT
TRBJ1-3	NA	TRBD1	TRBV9	CASSIPGQGNTIYF	TGTGCCAGCAGCATACCGGGACAGGGAAACACCATATATTTT
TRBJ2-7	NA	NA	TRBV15	CATSRDARAGEQYF	TGTGCCACCAGCAGAGATGCCAGGGCGGGGGAGCAGTACTTC
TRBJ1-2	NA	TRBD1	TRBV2	CGSRRPGQGLGYTF	TGTGGCAGCCGAAGACCGGGACAGGGGTTGGGCTACACCTTC
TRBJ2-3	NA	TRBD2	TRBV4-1	CASSLSSGGRTSTDTQYF	TGCGCCAGCAGCCTGTCTAGCGGGGGGCGGACTAGCACAGATACGCAGTATTTT
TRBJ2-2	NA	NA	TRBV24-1	CATSDPTSAGNGELFF	TGTGCCACCAGTGACCCGACCTCGGCGGGGAACGGGGAGCTGTTTTTT
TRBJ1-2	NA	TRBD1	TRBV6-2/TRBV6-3	CASSQTGDYGYTF	TGTGCCAGCAGTCAGACAGGGGACTATGGCTACACCTTC
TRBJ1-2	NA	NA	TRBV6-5	CASSYIRSTTNYGYTF	TGTGCCAGCAGTTATATTCGGAGCACCACTAACTATGGCTACACCTTC
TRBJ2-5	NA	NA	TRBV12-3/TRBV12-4	CASSRLSEETQYF	TGTGCCAGCAGCCGTTTATCTGAAGAGACCCAGTACTTC
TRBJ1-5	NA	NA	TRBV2	CASTLGTINQPQHF	TGTGCCAGCACCTTAGGGACTATCAATCAGCCCCAGCATTTT
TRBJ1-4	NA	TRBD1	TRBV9	CASSVGGQGFEKLFF	TGTGCCAGCAGCGTAGGTGGACAGGGTTTTGAAAAACTGTTTTTT
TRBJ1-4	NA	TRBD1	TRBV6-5	CASNRDRGNEKLFF	TGTGCCAGCAATCGGGACAGGGGGAATGAAAAACTGTTTTTT
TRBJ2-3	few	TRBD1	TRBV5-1	CASSTDRGADTQYF	TGCGCCAGCAGCACGGACAGGGGCGCAGATACGCAGTATTTT
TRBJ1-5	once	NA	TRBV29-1	CSVQGEGQPQHF	TGCAGCGTACAGGGAGAAGGGCAGCCCCAGCATTTT
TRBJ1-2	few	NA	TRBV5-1	CASSLASRGDGYTF	TGCGCCAGCAGCTTGGCCAGCAGGGGCGATGGCTACACCTTC
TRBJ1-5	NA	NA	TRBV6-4	CASRKGGEHPRGPLNQPQHF	TGTGCCAGCAGAAAGGGGGGGGAACACCCCCGAGGGCCCCTAAATCAGCCCCAGCATTTT
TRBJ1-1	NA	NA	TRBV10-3	CAISESRVGTEAFF	TGTGCCATCAGTGAGTCGAGGGTGGGAACAGAAGCTTTCTTT
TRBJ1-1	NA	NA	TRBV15	CATSRDPGGGTEAFF	TGTGCCACCAGCAGAGATCCGGGGGGAGGCACTGAAGCTTTCTTT
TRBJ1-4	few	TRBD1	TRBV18	CASSLGTGREKLFF	TGTGCCAGCTCCCTCGGGACAGGGCGGGAAAAACTGTTTTTT
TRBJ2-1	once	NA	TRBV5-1	CASSLALYNEQFF	TGCGCCAGCAGCCTGGCACTATACAATGAGCAGTTCTTC
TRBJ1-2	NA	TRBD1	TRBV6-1	CASREQGAVRDYGYTF	TGTGCCAGCAGGGAACAGGGGGCGGTGAGGGACTATGGCTACACCTTC
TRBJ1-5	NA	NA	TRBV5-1	CASSLVRRRDNQPQHF	TGCGCCAGCAGCTTGGTGAGGCGCAGGGACAATCAGCCCCAGCATTTT
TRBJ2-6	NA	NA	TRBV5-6	CASSLEVAGSGANVLTF	TGTGCCAGCAGCTTGGAGGTAGCTGGCTCTGGGGCCAACGTCCTGACTTTC
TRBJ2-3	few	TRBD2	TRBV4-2	CASSLEPLAGGTGTQYF	TGTGCCAGCAGCTTAGAACCACTAGCGGGAGGAACAGGTACGCAGTATTTT
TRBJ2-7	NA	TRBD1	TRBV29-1	CSVGTGVGEQYF	TGCAGCGTCGGGACAGGGGTTGGCGAGCAGTACTTC
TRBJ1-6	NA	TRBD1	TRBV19	CASSTRTGGRAETLHF	TGTGCCAGTAGTACCCGGACAGGGGGCCGGGCGGAGACCCTCCACTTT
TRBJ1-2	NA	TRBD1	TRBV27	CASSPGQERGYTF	TGTGCCAGCAGTCCCGGACAGGAGAGGGGCTACACCTTC
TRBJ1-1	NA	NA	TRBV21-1	CASRGRNTEAFF	TGTGCCAGCAGGGGGAGGAACACTGAAGCTTTCTTT
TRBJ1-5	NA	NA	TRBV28	CASSFSGFSNQPQHF	TGTGCCAGCAGTTTTTCGGGGTTTAGCAATCAGCCCCAGCATTTT
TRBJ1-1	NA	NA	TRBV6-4	CASSDQGNTEAFF	TGTGCCAGCAGTGATCAGGGGAACACTGAAGCTTTCTTT
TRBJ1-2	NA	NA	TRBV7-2	CASSLVTGSDYGYTF	TGTGCCAGCAGCTTAGTTACAGGGTCGGACTATGGCTACACCTTC
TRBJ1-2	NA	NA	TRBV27	CASREPLGAKNYGYTF	TGTGCCAGCAGAGAGCCACTGGGCGCTAAAAACTATGGCTACACCTTC
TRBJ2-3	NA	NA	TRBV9	CASSVAVTSTDTQYF	TGTGCCAGCAGCGTAGCGGTGACTAGCACAGATACGCAGTATTTT
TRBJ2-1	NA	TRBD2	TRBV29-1	CSVEGEGSYNEQFF	TGCAGCGTTGAGGGGGAGGGATCCTACAATGAGCAGTTCTTC
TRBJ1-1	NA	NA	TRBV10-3	CAISTLDSAPEAFF	TGTGCCATCAGTACACTGGACAGCGCCCCTGAAGCTTTCTTT
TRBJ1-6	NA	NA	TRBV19	CASSTTGNSPLHF	TGTGCCAGTAGTACTACAGGGAATTCACCCCTCCACTTT
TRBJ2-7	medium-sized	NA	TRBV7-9	CASSLSPGQPPPSDF	TGTGCCAGCAGCTTATCTCCGGGACAACCCCCTCCTAGTGACTTC
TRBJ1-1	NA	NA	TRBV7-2	CASSPRMNTEAFF	TGTGCCAGCAGCCCCCGTATGAACACTGAAGCTTTCTTT
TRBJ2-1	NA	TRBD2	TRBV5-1	CASSWGGEDEQFF	TGCGCCAGCAGCTGGGGAGGGGAGGATGAGCAGTTCTTC
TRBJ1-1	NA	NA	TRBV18	CASSPLQGRNTEAFF	TGTGCCAGCTCACCATTACAGGGTAGGAACACTGAAGCTTTCTTT
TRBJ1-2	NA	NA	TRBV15	CATSRDLDIYGYTF	TGTGCCACCAGCAGAGATTTGGACATCTATGGCTACACCTTC
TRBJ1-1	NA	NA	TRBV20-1	CSAREGGRAFF	TGCAGTGCTAGAGAGGGGGGAAGGGCTTTCTTT
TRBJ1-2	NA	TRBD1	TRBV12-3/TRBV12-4	CASSWDRNYGYTF	TGTGCCAGCAGTTGGGACAGGAACTATGGCTACACCTTC
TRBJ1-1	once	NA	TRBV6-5	CASSFPAGENTEAFF	TGTGCCAGCAGTTTCCCGGCCGGGGAGAACACTGAAGCTTTCTTT
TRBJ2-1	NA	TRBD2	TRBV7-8	CASSFSGREGEQFF	TGTGCCAGCAGCTTCAGCGGGAGGGAGGGTGAGCAGTTCTTC